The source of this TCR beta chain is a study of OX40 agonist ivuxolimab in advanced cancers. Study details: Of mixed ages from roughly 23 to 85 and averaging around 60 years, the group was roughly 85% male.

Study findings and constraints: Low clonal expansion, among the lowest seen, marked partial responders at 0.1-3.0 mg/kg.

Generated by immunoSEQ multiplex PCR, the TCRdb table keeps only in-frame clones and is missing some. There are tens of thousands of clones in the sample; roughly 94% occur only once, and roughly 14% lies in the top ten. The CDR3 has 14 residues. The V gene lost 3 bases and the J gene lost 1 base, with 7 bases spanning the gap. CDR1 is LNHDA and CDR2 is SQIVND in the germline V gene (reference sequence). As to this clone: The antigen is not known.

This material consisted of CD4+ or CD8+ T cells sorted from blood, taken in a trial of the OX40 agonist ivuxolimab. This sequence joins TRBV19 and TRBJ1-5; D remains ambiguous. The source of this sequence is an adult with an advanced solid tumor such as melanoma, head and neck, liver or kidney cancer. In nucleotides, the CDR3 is TGTGCCAGTAGTATCGGGCTGAGCAATCAGCCCCAGCATTTT. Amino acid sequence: CASSIGLSNQPQHF. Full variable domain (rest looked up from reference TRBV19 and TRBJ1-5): DGGITQSPKYLFRKEGQNVTLSCEQNLNHDAMYWYRQDPGQGLRLIYYSQIVNDFQKGDIAEGYSVSREKKESFPLTVTSAQKNPTAFYLCASSIGLSNQPQHFGDGTRLSIL.